These 20 T cell receptor beta chains share one sample of origin, sequenced in a study of identical twins. TCRdb processed the 5' RACE reads anew with MiXCR; each CDR3 protein has one entry. The sample consists of some 460,000 distinct CDR3 sequences, approximately 15% of them appearing once. These data were likewise used in another study, on yellow fever vaccine responses in identical twins.

Sequenced: CD4+ T cells sorted from blood. All receptors come from a woman between 18 and 29 years old in good health.

V is TRBV12-3 or TRBV12-4 and J is TRBJ2-7; no clear D gene. The CDR3 covers 14 residues. Trimming left V 3 bases short and J 2 bases short, with 11 bases between. Here the CDR3 reads CASSLVDTAYEQYF. In DNA form, the CDR3 reads TGTGCCAGCAGTTTGGTTGACACGGCCTACGAGCAGTACTTC.

The chain carries TRBV20-1 and TRBJ2-1, with 9 bases fitting TRBD1. There are 14 residues in the CDR3. The trim removed 5 bases at V and 8 bases at J, leaving 10 bases unmatched. The germline gives CDR1 DFQATT, CDR2 SNEGSKA (reference sequence). CDR3 DNA: TGCAGTGCTGAACAGGGGGCGCTTGACGATGAGCAGTTCTTC. This translates into CSAEQGALDDEQFF.

The V gene is TRBV12-3 or TRBV12-4, the J gene TRBJ2-1, with TRBD1 identical over 9 bases. The CDR3 runs to 15 residues. V was pared by 6 bases and J by 6 bases, with 9 bases of the junction left unmatched. This CDR3 reads CASSPGTGYGNEQFF. The CDR3 nucleotides are TGTGCCAGCAGCCCCGGGACAGGGTACGGCAATGAGCAGTTCTTC.

The V call is TRBV7-2, the J call TRBJ2-5, with D unresolved. The germline V gene has CDR1 SGHTA and CDR2 FQGNSA. V was cut by 5 bases and J by 3 bases, with 22 bases left in between. CDR3 size: 17 residues. In DNA, the CDR3 is TGTGCCAGCAGCCCTCTGGGATGGACCGTAAAAAAAGAGACCCAGTACTTC. Residues: CASSPLGWTVKKETQYF. Full variable domain (outside the CDR3, taken from reference TRBV7-2 and TRBJ2-5): GAGVSQSPSNKVTEKGKDVELRCDPISGHTALYWYRQSLGQGLEFLIYFQGNSAPDKSGLPSDRFSAERTGGSVSTLTIQRTQQEDSAVYLCASSPLGWTVKKETQYFGPGTRLLVL.

Of note for this clonotype: Lacking the conserved final phenylalanine or tryptophan, this CDR3 likely reflects a read error. The chain recombines TRBV6-5 with TRBJ1-2, with 7 bases identical to TRBD1. Germline V CDR1 and CDR2: MNHEY, SVGAGI. Losses at the gene ends were 4 bases for V and 4 bases for J; bases not matched to a gene: 6. This CDR3 comprises 14 residues. The CDR3 DNA reads as TGTGCCAGCAGTTTGGAGGGGGCTCGCTATGGCTACACCCTC. It codes for CASSLEGARYGYTL.

The chain has TRBV6-1 and TRBJ2-1; a possible D gene is TRBD1 (5 bases). Germline assignment: CDR1 MNHNS and CDR2 SASEGT. The CDR3 runs 14 residues. The germline V and J ends were trimmed by 7 bases and 5 bases, with 15 bases remaining between them. The CDR3 DNA reads as TGTGCCAGCAAACTCCCGACAGATAACAATGAGCAGTTCTTC. Protein: CASKLPTDNNEQFF.

This clonotype was counted a few times. The rearrangement joins TRBV2 to TRBJ2-1; 7 bases fit TRBD1. Germline values: CDR1 SNHLY, CDR2 FYNNEI. V gave up 4 bases and J gave up 10 bases; unmatched junction bases: 7. The CDR3 runs to 13 residues. CDR3 in amino acids: CASSGIGGAEQFF. CDR3 in DNA: TGTGCCAGCAGTGGAATAGGGGGCGCGGAGCAGTTCTTC.

This clonotype occurred a few times. The limits of the CDR3 on the DNA are not certain, so only TCRdb's listed CDR3 is given. V is TRBV28 and J is TRBJ2-3; the table's D gene call, TRBD1, was not cross checked with the DNA. The CDR3 is 15 residues long, counting both termini. Germline V gene lookup returns CDR1 MDHEN and CDR2 SYDVKM. The chain's CDR3 is CASSSSDTGADTQYF.

This clonotype was counted a few times. V and J are TRBV12-3 or TRBV12-4 and TRBJ2-1, with 10 nucleotides matching TRBD2. The CDR3 is 14 residues long. After removal of 5 bases from V and 10 bases from J, the junction contained 8 bases not matched to a gene. The CDR3 region is CASSTTAGGREQFF. The CDR3 region has the DNA TGTGCCAGCAGTACGACAGCGGGGGGGCGAGAGCAGTTCTTC.

DNA for the CDR3: TGTGCCAGCAGTCCAGGACAGGGGTTACAAGAGACCCAGTACTTC. It encodes CASSPGQGLQETQYF. The chain is built from TRBV12-3 or TRBV12-4 and TRBJ2-5; 9 nucleotides line up with TRBD1. J lost 2 bases, V lost 5 bases, and 6 bases had no gene match. This CDR3 has 15 residues.

This clonotype has more than one count but fewer than ten. The rearrangement links TRBV28 to TRBJ2-2, with 13 nucleotides matching TRBD2. Per the germline V gene, CDR1 is MDHEN and CDR2 is SYDVKM. There are 19 residues in the CDR3. V was pared by 2 bases and J by 0 bases, with 6 bases of the junction left unmatched. CDR3 residues: CASSLGGTSGISNTGELFF. In nucleotides, the CDR3 is TGTGCCAGCAGTTTAGGTGGGACTAGCGGGATATCGAACACCGGGGAGCTGTTTTTT.

This clonotype showed up just a few times. The CDR3 bases are TGTGCCAGCAGCTTACCCGGACTAGCGGGGCTCGGGGAGCTGTTTTTT. Protein product: CASSLPGLAGLGELFF. V usage is TRBV7-3 and J usage is TRBJ2-2, with 12 bases matching TRBD2. CDR3 length: 16 amino acids. The germline gives CDR1 SGHTA, CDR2 FQGTGA. After removal of 2 bases from V and 7 bases from J, the junction contained 5 bases not matched to a gene.

J is TRBJ2-5 and V is TRBV9; 8 nucleotides match TRBD2. Germline loops: CDR1 SGDLS, CDR2 YYNGEE. There are 17 residues in the CDR3. V dropped 2 bases and J dropped 5; count of bases not matched to a gene: 14. The DNA for the CDR3 is TGTGCCAGCAGCGTTCCGGGACTAGGAAAGGGGGAGGAGACCCAGTACTTC. Translated: CASSVPGLGKGEETQYF.

This clonotype was seen more than once but under ten times. CDR3 bases: TGTGCCAGCAGCCAAGAAGGATTACTAGCGTACAATGAGCAGTTCTTC. As protein: CASSQEGLLAYNEQFF. This chain links TRBV14 with TRBJ2-1, with 7 bases aligning to TRBD2. Germline V gene sequence: CDR1 SGHDN, CDR2 FVKESK. The CDR3 has 16 residues. V gave up 0 bases and J gave up 4 bases; unmatched junction bases: 6.

The CDR3: CASSEHGGPSYEQYF. The CDR3 coding sequence is TGTGCCAGCAGTGAACACGGTGGCCCCTCCTACGAGCAGTACTTC. The J gene is TRBJ2-7, the V gene TRBV25-1; D is undetermined. The CDR3 runs 15 residues. The germline V and J ends were trimmed by 2 bases and 0 bases, with 11 bases remaining between them. Germline assignment: CDR1 MGHDK and CDR2 SYGVNS.

This chain uses TRBV4-2 with TRBJ2-7; possibly TRBD1 for D (5 bases). The V end lost 1 base, the J end lost 5 bases, and 21 bases lay between the germline ends. This CDR3 has 17 residues. The germline gives CDR1 LGHNA, CDR2 YNFKEQ. The CDR3 sequence is CASSQGRIGWGEDEQYF. CDR3 DNA sequence: TGTGCCAGCAGCCAAGGGCGGATTGGGTGGGGCGAGGACGAGCAGTACTTC.

The V and J genes are TRBV20-1 and TRBJ2-2; TRBD2 aligns across 11 bases. Germline CDR1 is DFQATT and CDR2 is SNEGSKA (reference sequence). V dropped 3 bases and J dropped 0; count of bases not matched to a gene: 6. The CDR3 extends over 17 amino acids. CDR3 coding DNA: TGCAGTGCTAGCCCTAGCGGGAGGAAAGCGAACACCGGGGAGCTGTTTTTT. Residues: CSASPSGRKANTGELFF.

This clonotype showed up just a few times. This chain uses TRBV20-1 with TRBJ1-5, with a tentative D call TRBD1 (6 bases). Germline CDR1 reads DFQATT; CDR2 reads SNEGSKA (reference sequence). The CDR3 has 17 amino acids. V dropped 2 bases and J dropped 3 bases, with 20 bases sitting between them. CDR3 residues: CSARKRDTVFANQPQHF. The CDR3, as DNA: TGCAGTGCTAGAAAACGGGACACCGTTTTTGCCAATCAGCCCCAGCATTTT.

To note about this clonotype: A much more abundant neighbour one base away suggests this may be a read error. The rearrangement uses TRBV5-4 and TRBJ2-2; the D gene is possibly TRBD2 (6 bases). This CDR3 comprises 14 residues. Per the germline V gene, CDR1 is SGHNT and CDR2 is YYREEE (reference sequence). Trimming took 7 bases from V and 1 from J, leaving 11 bases between them. This chain's CDR3 is CASGTGLNTGELFF. The CDR3 DNA reads TGTGCCAGCGGCACGGGACTGAACACCGGGGAGCTGTTTTTT.

This clonotype has a count of ten or more. The chain couples TRBV7-9 to TRBJ2-1; D call uncertain. Germline loops: CDR1 SEHNR, CDR2 FQNEAQ (reference sequence). The CDR3 totals 15 residues. The V end was cut by 1 base, the J end by 3 bases, with 10 bases between. This CDR3 reads CASSLDPRNYNEQFF. The DNA for the CDR3 is TGTGCCAGCAGCTTAGATCCGCGTAACTACAATGAGCAGTTCTTC.